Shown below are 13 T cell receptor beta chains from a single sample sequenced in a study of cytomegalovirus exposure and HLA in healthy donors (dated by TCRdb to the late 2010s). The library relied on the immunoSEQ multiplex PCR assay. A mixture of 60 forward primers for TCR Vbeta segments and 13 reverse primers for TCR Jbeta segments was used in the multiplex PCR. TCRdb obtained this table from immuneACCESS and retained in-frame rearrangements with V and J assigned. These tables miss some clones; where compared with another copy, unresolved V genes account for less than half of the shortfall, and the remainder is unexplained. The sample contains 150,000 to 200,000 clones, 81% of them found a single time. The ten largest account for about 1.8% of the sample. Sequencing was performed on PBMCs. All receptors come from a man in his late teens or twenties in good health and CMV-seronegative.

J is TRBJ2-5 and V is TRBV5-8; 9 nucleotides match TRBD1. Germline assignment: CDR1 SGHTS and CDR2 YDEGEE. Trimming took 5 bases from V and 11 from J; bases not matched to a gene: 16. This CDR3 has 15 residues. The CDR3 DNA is TGTGCCAGCAGAGACCGGGACAGGGTTTCGTATGAGCAGTACTTC. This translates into CASRDRDRVSYEQYF.

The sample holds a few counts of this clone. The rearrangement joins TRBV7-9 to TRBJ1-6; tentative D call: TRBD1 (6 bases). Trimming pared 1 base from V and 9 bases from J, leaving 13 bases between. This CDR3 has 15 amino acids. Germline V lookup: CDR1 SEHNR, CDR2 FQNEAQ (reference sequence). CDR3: CASSLVTGRPSPLHF. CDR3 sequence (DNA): TGTGCCAGCAGCTTAGTGACAGGCAGGCCTTCACCCCTCCACTTT.

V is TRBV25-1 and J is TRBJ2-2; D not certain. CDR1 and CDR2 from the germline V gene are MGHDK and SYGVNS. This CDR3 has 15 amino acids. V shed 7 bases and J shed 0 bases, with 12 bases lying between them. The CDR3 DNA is TGTGCCAGCACCCTAACTTACTCGAACACCGGGGAGCTGTTTTTT. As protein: CASTLTYSNTGELFF.

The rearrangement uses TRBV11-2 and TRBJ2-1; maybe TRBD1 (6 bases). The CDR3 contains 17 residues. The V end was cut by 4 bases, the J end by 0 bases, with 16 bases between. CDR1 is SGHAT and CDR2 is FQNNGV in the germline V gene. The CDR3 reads CASSSIGGISSYNEQFF. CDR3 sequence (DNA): TGTGCCAGCAGCTCCATAGGGGGTATCAGCTCCTACAATGAGCAGTTCTTC. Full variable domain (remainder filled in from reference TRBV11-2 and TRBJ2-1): EAGVAQSPRYKIIEKRQSVAFWCNPISGHATLYWYQQILGQGPKLLIQFQNNGVVDDSQLPKDRFSAERLKGVDSTLKIQPAKLEDSAVYLCASSSIGGISSYNEQFFGPGTRLTVL.

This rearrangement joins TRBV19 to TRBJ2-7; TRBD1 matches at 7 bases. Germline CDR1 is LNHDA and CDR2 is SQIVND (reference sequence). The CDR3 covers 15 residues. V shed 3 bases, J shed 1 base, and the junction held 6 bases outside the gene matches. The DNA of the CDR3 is TGTGCCAGTAGTATCGCGGCAGGGGGATCCTACGAGCAGTACTTC. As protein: CASSIAAGGSYEQYF.

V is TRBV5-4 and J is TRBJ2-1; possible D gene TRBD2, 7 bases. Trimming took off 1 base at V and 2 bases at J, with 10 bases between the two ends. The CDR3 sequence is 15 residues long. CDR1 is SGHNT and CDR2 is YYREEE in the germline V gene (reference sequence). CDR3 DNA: TGTGCCAGCAGCTTGAGGGGGAGGGCCTACAATGAGCAGTTCTTC. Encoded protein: CASSLRGRAYNEQFF.

CDR3 sequence reads: CASSQGTGQTGELFF. The DNA of the CDR3 is TGCGCCAGCAGCCAAGGGACAGGGCAAACCGGGGAGCTGTTTTTT. The V and J genes are TRBV4-3 and TRBJ2-2; 8 bases map to TRBD1. V lost 1 base to trimming and J lost 5 bases; unmatched junction nucleotides: 3. Germline-derived CDR1 and CDR2 are LGHNA and YSLEER. The CDR3 has 15 amino acids.

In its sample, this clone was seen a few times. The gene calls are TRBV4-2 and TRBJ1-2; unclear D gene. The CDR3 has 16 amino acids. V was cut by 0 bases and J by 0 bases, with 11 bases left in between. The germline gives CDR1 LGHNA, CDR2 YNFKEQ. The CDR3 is CASSQDFAEANYGYTF. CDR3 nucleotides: TGTGCCAGCAGCCAAGATTTTGCAGAAGCTAACTATGGCTACACCTTC.

In DNA, the CDR3 is TGTGCCAGCAGCTCCGGGACTAGCTTCAATGAGCAGTTCTTC. Protein: CASSSGTSFNEQFF. The chain links TRBV7-3 to TRBJ2-1; 9 bases line up with TRBD2. The CDR3 is 14 amino acids. CDR1 is SGHTA, CDR2 FQGTGA, per germline. The V and J ends lost 4 bases and 6 bases, in that order; junction bases with no gene match: 4.

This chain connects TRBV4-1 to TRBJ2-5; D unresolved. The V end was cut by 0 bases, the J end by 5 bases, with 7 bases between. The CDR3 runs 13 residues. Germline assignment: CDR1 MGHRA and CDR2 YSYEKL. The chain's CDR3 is CASSQELRETQYF. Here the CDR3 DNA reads TGCGCCAGCAGCCAAGAGCTACGGGAGACCCAGTACTTC.

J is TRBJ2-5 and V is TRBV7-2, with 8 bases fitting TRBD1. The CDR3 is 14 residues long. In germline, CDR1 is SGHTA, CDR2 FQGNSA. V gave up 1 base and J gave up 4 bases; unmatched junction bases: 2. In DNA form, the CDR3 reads TGTGCCAGCAGCTTAGTAGGACAGGGAGAGACCCAGTACTTC. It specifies CASSLVGQGETQYF.

The CDR3: CAISDGQGLFGYTF. Here the CDR3 DNA reads TGTGCCATCAGTGATGGACAGGGCCTATTCGGCTACACCTTC. V usage is TRBV10-3 and J usage is TRBJ1-2; 8 bases align to TRBD1. The CDR3 is 14 residues long. Germline V gene data show CDR1 as ENHRY and CDR2 as SYGVKD. After removal of 3 bases from V and 8 bases from J, the junction contained 8 bases not matched to a gene.

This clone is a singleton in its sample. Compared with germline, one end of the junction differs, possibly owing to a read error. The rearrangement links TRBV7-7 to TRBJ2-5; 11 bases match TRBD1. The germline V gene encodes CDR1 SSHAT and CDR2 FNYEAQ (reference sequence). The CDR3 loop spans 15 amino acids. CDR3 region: CASSPGTGGGETQYF. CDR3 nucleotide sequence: TGTGCTAGCAGCCCAGGGACAGGGGGTGGGGAGACCCAGTACTTC.